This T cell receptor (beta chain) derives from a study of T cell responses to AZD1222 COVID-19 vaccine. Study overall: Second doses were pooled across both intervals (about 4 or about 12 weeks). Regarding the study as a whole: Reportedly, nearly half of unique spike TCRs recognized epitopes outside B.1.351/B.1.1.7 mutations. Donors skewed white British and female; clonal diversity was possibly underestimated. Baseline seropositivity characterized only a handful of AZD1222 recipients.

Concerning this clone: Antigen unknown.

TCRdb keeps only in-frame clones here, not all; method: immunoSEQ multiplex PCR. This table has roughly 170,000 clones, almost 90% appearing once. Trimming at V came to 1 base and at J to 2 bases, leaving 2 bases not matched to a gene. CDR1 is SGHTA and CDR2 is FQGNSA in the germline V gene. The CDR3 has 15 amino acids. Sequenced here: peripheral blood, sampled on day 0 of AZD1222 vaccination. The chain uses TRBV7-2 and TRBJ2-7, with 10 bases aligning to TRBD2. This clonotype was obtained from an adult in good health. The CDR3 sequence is CASSLGTSGPYEQYF. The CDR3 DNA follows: TGTGCCAGCAGCTTAGGGACTAGCGGACCCTACGAGCAGTACTTC.